The clone carrying this T cell receptor (beta chain) has only one observation. Its antigen is unidentified. Germline loops: CDR1 SGHRS, CDR2 YFSETQ. There are 16 residues in the CDR3. The V gene end was trimmed by 3 bases and the J gene end by 0 bases; junction bases not matched to a gene: 5. Assay used: immunoSEQ multiplex PCR; TCRdb lists only in-frame clones, some missing. The sample shows around 140,000 clones, approximately 94% of them seen only once. The data were obtained in a study of T cell responses to AZD1222 COVID-19 vaccine. Study conclusions and caveats: Only a handful of AZD1222 recipients tested seropositive at baseline. Most donors were white British and more were female, and clonal diversity was possibly underestimated.

The clonotype was recovered from an adult in good health. This chain connects TRBV5-1 to TRBJ1-1; 10 nucleotides match TRBD1. The sample was peripheral blood, taken on day 0 of AZD1222 vaccination. CDR3 loop: CASSWTGGGLNTEAFF. CDR3 coding DNA: TGCGCCAGCAGCTGGACAGGGGGAGGTTTGAACACTGAAGCTTTCTTT.